This passage covers 25 T cell receptor beta chains from one sample sequenced in a study of T cell responses to AZD1222 COVID-19 vaccine. Some clones are missing from TCRdb's copy, which holds only in-frame ones; the method was immunoSEQ multiplex PCR. The table lists over 130,000 clones, under 95% of them singletons, with around 5% in the top ten. The material sequenced was peripheral blood, taken on day 0 of AZD1222 vaccination. All receptors derive from an adult in good health.

As to this clone: Other nucleotide sequences in the sample specify the same CDR3. This chain connects TRBV5-1 to TRBJ2-5; the match to TRBD2 covers 10 bases. There are 15 residues in the CDR3. Unmatched junction bases numbered 2, after V lost 3 bases and J lost 0 bases. Germline assignment: CDR1 SGHRS and CDR2 YFSETQ. This chain's CDR3 is CASSSLAGDQETQYF. CDR3 nucleotide sequence: TGCGCCAGCAGCTCGCTAGCGGGAGACCAAGAGACCCAGTACTTC.

This chain joins TRBV5-1 and TRBJ2-5; D gene unclear. Germline values: CDR1 SGHRS, CDR2 YFSETQ. This CDR3 contains 14 residues. V was clipped by 4 bases and J by 0 bases, with 10 bases between them. This CDR3 reads CASSLNGHQETQYF. The DNA of the CDR3 is TGCGCCAGCAGCCTGAACGGGCACCAAGAGACCCAGTACTTC.

On this clone: The limits of the CDR3 on the DNA are not certain, so only TCRdb's listed CDR3 is given. The chain carries TRBV5-6 and TRBJ1-3. Germline CDR1 is SGHDT and CDR2 is YYEEEE. Both ends counted, the CDR3 spans 13 residues. CDR3 region: CASSLVGRGTPPF.

The V call is TRBV10-1, the J call TRBJ2-3; weak D call: TRBD2 (6 bases). V lost 8 bases to trimming and J lost 2 bases, with 11 bases between them. The CDR3 is 13 amino acids. Germline CDR1 is WNHNN and CDR2 is SYGVQD (reference sequence). The CDR3, as DNA: TGCGCCAGCGGGGAGGCGTTCACAGATACGCAGTATTTT. It specifies CASGEAFTDTQYF.

This clone was seen only once. CDR3 nucleotide sequence: TGCAGCGTTGAACCGGGACAGGGGTCCACTGAAGCTTTCTTT. Translated: CSVEPGQGSTEAFF. V is TRBV29-1 and J is TRBJ1-1; TRBD1 matches 10 bases. This CDR3 has 14 amino acids. V dropped 2 bases and J dropped 4; count of bases not matched to a gene: 4. Looked up from germline, CDR1 is SQVTM and CDR2 is ANQGSEA.

The chain has TRBV5-4 and TRBJ2-5, with D unresolved. This CDR3 has 14 amino acids. In germline, CDR1 is SGHNT, CDR2 YYREEE (reference sequence). V was shortened by 0 bases and J by 4 bases, with 10 bases between the two germline ends. CDR3 sequence: CASSLDIGGETQYF. CDR3 in DNA: TGTGCCAGCAGCTTGGATATAGGCGGAGAGACCCAGTACTTC.

The table lists this clone with a few counts. The chain combines TRBV5-1 with TRBJ1-3, with D possibly TRBD1 on 5 matching bases. This CDR3 has 15 residues. The germline CDR1 and CDR2 sequences are SGHRS and YFSETQ. V lost 1 base, J lost 0 bases, and 8 bases lay in between. The CDR3 DNA is TGCGCCAGCAGCTTGTGGGGGGACTCTGGAAACACCATATATTTT. Encoded protein: CASSLWGDSGNTIYF.

The genes are TRBV12-3 or TRBV12-4 and TRBJ2-7; D is undetermined. This CDR3 comprises 13 residues. Trimming cost V 3 bases and J 0 bases, with 6 bases left between them. CDR3 sequence (DNA): TGTGCCAGCAGTTTGCGTAGCTCCTACGAGCAGTACTTC. It is translated as CASSLRSSYEQYF.

The V call is TRBV9, the J call TRBJ2-6; TRBD1 or TRBD2 may be the D gene (5 bases each). The V end lost 4 bases, the J end lost 10 bases, and 15 bases lay between the germline ends. Germline V gene data show CDR1 as SGDLS and CDR2 as YYNGEE. CDR3 length equals 14 residues. Written as DNA, the CDR3 is TGTGCCAGCAGCTCCGGAGACAGAGGGAACGTCCTGACTTTC. Protein: CASSSGDRGNVLTF.

The chain combines TRBV4-1 with TRBJ2-5; 9 bases fit TRBD1. This CDR3 contains 14 residues. Germline CDR1 is MGHRA and CDR2 is YSYEKL. The V and J ends lost 3 bases and 5 bases, in that order; junction bases with no gene match: 4. CDR3 amino acids: CASSQTGGGETQYF. The CDR3 bases are TGCGCCAGCAGCCAGACAGGGGGGGGTGAGACCCAGTACTTC.

This clone has just one count. At the DNA level, this CDR3 is encoded by other sequences in the same sample as well. The chain couples TRBV5-6 to TRBJ1-3; 7 nucleotides agree with TRBD1. The CDR3 has 14 residues. Germline assignment: CDR1 SGHDT and CDR2 YYEEEE. The chain's CDR3 is CASGMTGPGNTIYF. CDR3 in DNA: TGTGCTAGCGGCATGACAGGGCCAGGAAACACCATATATTTT.

The V and J genes are TRBV27 and TRBJ2-7, with TRBD1 matching 10 bases. Trimming removed 4 bases from V and 6 bases from J; junction bases left unmatched: 15. Germline V CDR1 and CDR2: MNHEY, SMNVEV (reference sequence). The CDR3 consists of 17 residues. In DNA, the CDR3 is TGTGCCAGCAGTTCTCGTGGGACAGGGGATTACCTAGGCGAGCAGTACTTC. Protein sequence: CASSSRGTGDYLGEQYF.

The V gene is TRBV29-1, the J gene TRBJ1-5, with 7 nucleotides matching TRBD1. Germline CDR1 and CDR2: SQVTM and ANQGSEA. This CDR3 region has 14 residues. Unmatched junction bases numbered 10, after V lost 7 bases and J lost 4 bases. In DNA form, the CDR3 reads TGCAGCGCCCATCAGGGGGGACCTAATCAGCCCCAGCATTTT. Its protein product is CSAHQGGPNQPQHF. The full variable domain, its missing parts supplied by reference TRBV29-1 and TRBJ1-5, is SAVISQKPSRDICQRGTSLTIQCQVDSQVTMMFWYRQQPGQSLTLIATANQGSEATYESGFVIDKFPISRPNLTFSTLTVSNMSPEDSSIYLCSAHQGGPNQPQHFGDGTRLSIL.

The chain uses TRBV19 and TRBJ1-3; D is perhaps TRBD1 (5 bases). CDR1 is LNHDA and CDR2 is SQIVND in the germline V gene (reference sequence). Trimming took 6 bases from V and 0 from J, leaving 12 bases between them. The CDR3 is 15 amino acids. The DNA for the CDR3 is TGTGCCAGTAGCTTTACAGGATACTCTGGAAACACCATATATTTT. Translating gives CASSFTGYSGNTIYF. The complete variable domain, with remaining parts taken from reference TRBV19 and TRBJ1-3, reads DGGITQSPKYLFRKEGQNVTLSCEQNLNHDAMYWYRQDPGQGLRLIYYSQIVNDFQKGDIAEGYSVSREKKESFPLTVTSAQKNPTAFYLCASSFTGYSGNTIYFGEGSWLTVV.

The chain recombines TRBV6-6 with TRBJ1-6; D is undetermined. The CDR3 runs 11 residues. V was trimmed by 7 bases and J by 4 bases, leaving 2 bases between them. Germline V gene data show CDR1 as MNHNY and CDR2 as SVGAGI (reference sequence). Written as DNA, the CDR3 is TGTGCCAGCATGTATAATTCACCCCTCCACTTT. Translated, it gives CASMYNSPLHF.

The rearrangement joins TRBV7-2 to TRBJ1-4, with no clear D. The ends were cut back, 6 bases at V and 0 bases at J, with 11 bases in the middle. CDR1 is SGHTA, CDR2 FQGNSA, per germline. This CDR3 spans 15 amino acids. The CDR3 sequence: CASSQWATTNEKLFF. The CDR3 DNA reads as TGTGCCAGCAGTCAGTGGGCCACAACTAATGAAAAACTGTTTTTT.

The V gene is TRBV5-1, the J gene TRBJ2-7, with TRBD1 identical over 8 bases. Trimming took 4 bases from V and 2 from J; bases not matched to a gene: 2. Germline loops: CDR1 SGHRS, CDR2 YFSETQ. The CDR3 consists of 13 residues. The CDR3 DNA reads TGCGCCAGCAGCCGGGACAGGCCCTACGAGCAGTACTTC. It translates to CASSRDRPYEQYF.

The J gene is TRBJ2-7, the V gene TRBV5-1, with a possible D match to TRBD1 (6 bases). Germline V gene sequence: CDR1 SGHRS, CDR2 YFSETQ. V was cut by 3 bases and J by 0 bases, with 10 bases left in between. This CDR3 has 14 residues. In DNA form, the CDR3 reads TGCGCCAGCAGCTCGACAGGAATCTCCTACGAGCAGTACTTC. The encoded protein is CASSSTGISYEQYF.

V usage is TRBV4-1 and J usage is TRBJ2-2, with D tentatively TRBD1 (5 bases). Germline CDR1 is MGHRA and CDR2 is YSYEKL. V lost 2 bases, J lost 5 bases, and 12 bases lay in between. The CDR3 consists of 15 residues. CDR3 sequence: CASSQPPQGTGELFF. The CDR3 DNA is TGCGCCAGCAGCCAACCTCCTCAGGGTACCGGGGAGCTGTTTTTT.

The chain combines TRBV28 with TRBJ2-7; no reliable D call. The CDR3 extends over 11 amino acids. Germline values: CDR1 MDHEN, CDR2 SYDVKM. V lost 2 bases and J 5 bases, leaving 4 bases between the germline ends. The CDR3 DNA reads TGTGCCAGCAGTTTAGCGCACGAGCAGTACTTC. This gives the protein CASSLAHEQYF. Full variable domain (missing parts from reference TRBV28 and TRBJ2-7): DVKVTQSSRYLVKRTGEKVFLECVQDMDHENMFWYRQDPGLGLRLIYFSYDVKMKEKGDIPEGYSVSREKKERFSLILESASTNQTSMYLCASSLAHEQYFGPGTRLTVT.

V usage is TRBV7-9 and J usage is TRBJ2-1; a weak D match, TRBD2 (6 bases). CDR1 and CDR2 (germline): SEHNR, FQNEAQ (reference sequence). The V and J ends lost 2 bases and 5 bases respectively, with 10 bases between them. The CDR3 length is 14 residues. The DNA for the CDR3 is TGTGCCAGCAGCTTAACTAGCAGGAACAATGAGCAGTTCTTC. This sequence encodes CASSLTSRNNEQFF.

This chain connects TRBV6-2 or TRBV6-3 to TRBJ1-1, with D tentatively TRBD1 (6 bases). The CDR3 is 14 residues long. The V end lost 5 bases, the J end lost 0 bases, and 10 bases lay between the germline ends. Germline CDR1 is MNHEY and CDR2 is SVGEGT. CDR3 region: CASSQGHLNTEAFF. CDR3 sequence (DNA): TGTGCCAGCAGTCAGGGACACTTGAACACTGAAGCTTTCTTT.

The gene calls are TRBV10-3 and TRBJ2-3; TRBD2 agrees at 13 bases. V lost 4 bases, J lost 5 bases, and 3 bases stayed unmatched. The CDR3 runs 15 residues. From germline, CDR1 is ENHRY and CDR2 SYGVKD. CDR3 sequence: CAISGGLAGQDTQYF. In nucleotides, the CDR3 is TGTGCCATCAGTGGGGGACTAGCGGGACAAGATACGCAGTATTTT.

The rearrangement joins TRBV9 to TRBJ2-3, with D unresolved. CDR1 is SGDLS and CDR2 is YYNGEE in the germline V gene. V dropped 0 bases and J dropped 4 bases, with 3 bases sitting between them. The CDR3 contains 12 residues. DNA of the CDR3: TGTGCCAGCAGCGTAGACGCAGATACGCAGTATTTT. Its protein product is CASSVDADTQYF.

The CDR3: CASSRNPGTGVTGELFF. The CDR3 DNA reads as TGTGCCAGCAGCAGAAATCCGGGGACTGGGGTCACCGGGGAGCTGTTTTTT. V is TRBV5-4 and J is TRBJ2-2; D possibly corresponds to TRBD2 (6 bases). CDR3 length: 17 amino acids. Trimming left V 4 bases short and J 4 bases short, with 20 bases between. Germline values: CDR1 SGHNT, CDR2 YYREEE (reference sequence).